Shown below are 19 T cell receptor beta chains from a single sample sequenced in a study of T cells in Graves' hyperthyroidism and ophthalmopathy. Researchers amplified the TCR beta CDR3 regions from RNA transcripts. An initial round of RT-PCR targeting the TCR CDR3 relied on the HTBI primer set. TCRdb fed the multiplex PCR reads into MiXCR, producing one record per CDR3 protein. The data show a few hundred thousand distinct CDR3 sequences, 20% to 25% seen once. The sequenced material came from blood. These receptors all stem from a man younger than 35 with Graves' hyperthyroidism.

This clonotype was detected only a few times. This chain joins TRBV18 and TRBJ2-7, with D possibly being TRBD2 (6 bases). This CDR3 is built from 15 residues. CDR1 is KGHSH and CDR2 is LQKENI in the germline V gene. Trimming cost V 0 bases and J 4 bases, with 13 bases left between them. Here the CDR3 reads CASSPPAVGGYEQYF. CDR3 nucleotides: TGTGCCAGCTCACCACCGGCAGTCGGAGGGTACGAGCAGTACTTC. Full variable domain (missing parts from reference TRBV18 and TRBJ2-7): NAGVMQNPRHLVRRRGQEARLRCSPMKGHSHVYWYRQLPEEGLKFMVYLQKENIIDESGMPKERFSAEFPKEGPSILRIQQVVRGDSAAYFCASSPPAVGGYEQYFGPGTRLTVT.

This clonotype was detected many times. V usage is TRBV29-1 and J usage is TRBJ1-5; no reliable D call. Germline V gene lookup returns CDR1 SQVTM and CDR2 ANQGSEA. This CDR3 contains 12 residues. Trimming shortened V by 5 bases and J by 3 bases, and 8 bases separated the two germline ends. CDR3 coding DNA: TGCAGCGTTCTCGACAACAATCAGCCCCAGCATTTT. This codes for CSVLDNNQPQHF.

This clonotype appeared many times. The V gene is TRBV6-5, the J gene TRBJ2-7; D assignment may be TRBD1 or TRBD2 (5 bases each). Germline loops: CDR1 MNHEY, CDR2 SVGAGI. Trimming took off 4 bases at V and 6 bases at J, with 16 bases between the two ends. This CDR3 contains 14 residues. The CDR3 is CASSFTGTTPEQYF. The CDR3 DNA sequence: TGTGCCAGCAGTTTTACCGGGACCACCCCCGAGCAGTACTTC.

This clonotype was counted a few times. The gene calls are TRBV20-1 and TRBJ2-5, with 9 bases identical to TRBD2. The germline gives CDR1 DFQATT, CDR2 SNEGSKA (reference sequence). CDR3 size: 14 residues. Trimming cost V 1 base and J 7 bases; bases outside gene matches: 7. CDR3 DNA: TGCAGTGCTAGAGTCGGCGGGAGGGCCGGGACCCAGTACTTC. This codes for CSARVGGRAGTQYF.

This clonotype was seen a handful of times. The chain combines TRBV2 with TRBJ2-5; D gene ambiguous. This CDR3 region has 14 residues. The V end lost 7 bases, the J end lost 1 base, and 13 bases lay between the germline ends. Germline CDR1 is SNHLY and CDR2 is FYNNEI. Here the CDR3 DNA reads TGTGCCAGCACCCTCGGCCCCGTCCAAGAGACCCAGTACTTC. Translating gives CASTLGPVQETQYF.

V gene TRBV6-5 combines with J gene TRBJ1-5; D is unclear. Germline CDR1 is MNHEY and CDR2 is SVGAGI. The CDR3 sequence is 15 residues long. Deletions cut 2 bases from V and 4 bases from J, with 12 bases between. CDR3 sequence: CASSYGGSGNQPQHF. The CDR3 DNA is TGTGCCAGCAGTTACGGCGGCAGCGGGAATCAGCCCCAGCATTTT.

In its sample, this clonotype was seen many times. CDR3 in amino acids: CASLPLMENGYTF. DNA of the CDR3: TGTGCCAGCCTCCCCCTGATGGAGAATGGCTACACCTTC. The chain employs TRBV28 and TRBJ1-2; D uncertain. This CDR3 comprises 13 residues. The germline CDR1 and CDR2 sequences are MDHEN and SYDVKM. V dropped 8 bases and J dropped 6 bases, with 16 bases sitting between them.

The V call is TRBV3-1, the J call TRBJ2-7; 7 nucleotides match TRBD1. This CDR3 contains 15 residues. Germline lookup yields CDR1 LGHDT and CDR2 YNNKEL (reference sequence). The ends lost 2 bases at V and 3 bases at J; junction bases unmatched: 7. This chain's CDR3 is CASSQPGQRDYEQYF. CDR3 DNA: TGTGCCAGCAGCCAACCGGGACAGCGCGACTACGAGCAGTACTTC.

This clonotype has ten or more counts. J is TRBJ1-1 and V is TRBV6-5; TRBD1 matches at 7 bases. Germline V gene data show CDR1 as MNHEY and CDR2 as SVGAGI. This CDR3 region has 16 residues. Trimming at V came to 3 bases and at J to 0 bases, leaving 7 bases not matched to a gene. The CDR3 DNA is TGTGCCAGCAGTTATTCATGGGGACAGATGAACACTGAAGCTTTCTTT. Its translation is CASSYSWGQMNTEAFF.

The V gene is TRBV12-3 or TRBV12-4, the J gene TRBJ2-7; D gene unclear. The CDR3 is 13 residues long. The V end was cut by 5 bases, the J end by 10 bases, with 18 bases between. CDR3 sequence: CASSPRALPKQYF. CDR3 DNA: TGTGCCAGCAGTCCACGGGCCCTGCCCAAACAGTACTTC.

The chain links TRBV11-2 to TRBJ2-3, with 8 nucleotides matching TRBD2. V trimming: 8 bases; J trimming: 2 bases; junction bases outside the gene matches: 9. CDR3 length: 15 residues. Germline V gives CDR1 SGHAT, CDR2 FQNNGV. DNA of the CDR3: TGTGCCAGCTCTTCCGGGACTAGGAACACAGATACGCAGTATTTT. This encodes CASSSGTRNTDTQYF.

V gene TRBV20-1 combines with J gene TRBJ2-7; possibly TRBD1 or TRBD2 for D (5 bases each). Germline loops: CDR1 DFQATT, CDR2 SNEGSKA (reference sequence). The V gene lost 0 bases and the J gene lost 4 bases, with 7 bases spanning the gap. This CDR3 is 12 amino acids long. Written as DNA, the CDR3 is TGCAGTGCTAGAGACAGGGAGTACGAGCAGTACTTC. Protein: CSARDREYEQYF.

The chain joins TRBV4-1 to TRBJ1-5; no definite D call. V gave up 3 bases and J gave up 7 bases, with 19 bases separating them. CDR1 and CDR2 (germline): MGHRA, YSYEKL. The CDR3 sequence is 16 residues long. The CDR3 region has the DNA TGCGCCAGCAGCCATCCCGCGAAGGGCGGGCGACAGCCCCAGCATTTT. Amino acid sequence: CASSHPAKGGRQPQHF.

This clonotype was recorded at least ten times. CDR3 sequence: CSALARGRFGNQPQHF. The CDR3 DNA reads TGCAGTGCCCTGGCCCGGGGGCGGTTCGGCAATCAGCCCCAGCATTTT. The chain combines TRBV20-1 with TRBJ1-5, with a tentative D call TRBD1 (6 bases). The CDR3 contains 16 residues. Trimming removed 6 bases at V and 2 bases at J, with 20 bases between. CDR1 DFQATT and CDR2 SNEGSKA come from the germline V gene (reference sequence).

In this sample, this clonotype turned up a few times. DNA of the CDR3: TGCGCCAGCAGCCAAGGAGAGTGGACAGGGGAAGCTTTCTTT. It codes for CASSQGEWTGEAFF. The chain combines TRBV4-1 with TRBJ1-1; 8 positions match TRBD1. The trim removed 1 base at V and 8 bases at J, leaving 6 bases unmatched. From germline, CDR1 is MGHRA and CDR2 YSYEKL. This CDR3 is 14 amino acids long.

This clonotype showed up many times. V usage is TRBV20-1 and J usage is TRBJ2-5; maybe TRBD1 (6 bases). V lost 3 bases to trimming and J lost 4 bases, with 21 bases between them. There are 16 residues in the CDR3. Germline V gene data show CDR1 as DFQATT and CDR2 as SNEGSKA (reference sequence). The CDR3 spells CSASDSDIPRGETQYF. The CDR3 nucleotides are TGCAGTGCTAGTGACAGCGATATTCCCAGGGGAGAGACCCAGTACTTC.

The chain combines TRBV10-2 with TRBJ1-1, with D possibly being TRBD1 (6 bases). Germline-derived CDR1 and CDR2 are WSHSY and SAAADI. CDR3 length equals 15 residues. V lost 6 bases and J lost 0, with 14 bases in between. The CDR3 sequence is CASRSRGPLNTEAFF. The CDR3 DNA is TGCGCCAGCAGGTCCAGGGGACCCTTGAACACTGAAGCTTTCTTT.

This clonotype was detected ten times or more. The chain couples TRBV6-1 to TRBJ2-7; no clear D gene. Trimming stripped 6 bases from V and 1 base from J, with 10 bases between. CDR1 MNHNS and CDR2 SASEGT come from the germline V gene. The CDR3 has 13 amino acids. CDR3 nucleotide sequence: TGTGCCAGCAGGTTCCAGAGTTCCTACGAGCAGTACTTC. Encoded protein: CASRFQSSYEQYF.

The gene calls are TRBV11-3 and TRBJ2-5; D gene uncertain. This CDR3 has 15 amino acids. Germline lookup yields CDR1 SGHNT and CDR2 YENEEA. V lost 6 bases and J lost 2, with 16 bases in between. The CDR3 reads CASSSVFAEQETQYF. In DNA form, the CDR3 reads TGTGCCAGCAGTTCCGTTTTCGCCGAGCAAGAGACCCAGTACTTC.